The 29 T cell receptor beta chains presented below share a single source sample, sequenced in a study of blood T cell repertoires in COVID-19. Clones were sequenced by immunoSEQ multiplex PCR, and TCRdb holds only the in-frame ones, with some missing. Among more than 95,000 clones listed, around 70% were seen once. What was sequenced was peripheral blood. The receptors were gathered from a man between 60 and 75 years old with acute or convalescent COVID-19.

The rearrangement joins TRBV6-1 to TRBJ1-1; D ambiguous. Looked up from germline, CDR1 is MNHNS and CDR2 is SASEGT. Trimming took 1 base from V and 3 from J, leaving 6 bases between them. The CDR3 sequence is 13 residues long. In nucleotides, the CDR3 is TGTGCCAGCAGTGAAGTGGAGTACACTGAAGCTTTCTTT. Translating it yields CASSEVEYTEAFF.

This chain links TRBV11-3 with TRBJ1-1; D remains unclear. CDR1 is SGHNT and CDR2 is YENEEA in the germline V gene. This CDR3 has 14 amino acids. Deletions cut 6 bases from V and 1 base from J, with 12 bases between. CDR3 loop: CASRGGAWNTEAFF. For the CDR3, the DNA is TGTGCCAGCAGAGGAGGCGCTTGGAACACTGAAGCTTTCTTT.

V is TRBV11-3 and J is TRBJ2-7; 7 bases are a match to TRBD1. The CDR3 has 13 residues. The V gene's germline CDR1 is SGHNT and CDR2 YENEEA. With 5 bases clipped from V and 3 bases from J, the junction kept 4 bases outside the gene matches. CDR3 region: CASSRGGDYEQYF. DNA for the CDR3: TGTGCCAGCAGCCGAGGGGGCGACTACGAGCAGTACTTC.

V and J are TRBV5-1 and TRBJ2-7, with D maybe TRBD1 (6 bases). Germline V gene data show CDR1 as SGHRS and CDR2 as YFSETQ. The CDR3 consists of 14 residues. V lost 5 bases and J lost 7, with 19 bases in between. The CDR3 nucleotides are TGCGCCAGCAGTCGGACGGACAGTAGCCTGGAGCAGTACTTC. It yields the protein CASSRTDSSLEQYF.

The chain carries TRBV14 and TRBJ2-1; 7 nucleotides align to TRBD2. Per the germline V gene, CDR1 is SGHDN and CDR2 is FVKESK. Unmatched junction bases numbered 11, after V lost 6 bases and J lost 3 bases. The CDR3 runs to 16 residues. CDR3 residues: CASSRVFGGNYNEQFF. Here the CDR3 DNA reads TGTGCCAGCAGTCGCGTATTCGGGGGGAACTACAATGAGCAGTTCTTC.

The rearrangement joins TRBV6-1 to TRBJ1-3; D ambiguous. V was shortened by 0 bases and J by 1 base, with 7 bases between the two germline ends. Per the germline V gene, CDR1 is MNHNS and CDR2 is SASEGT. The CDR3 loop spans 15 amino acids. CDR3 bases: TGTGCCAGCAGTGAAGCGCGAATATCTGGAAACACCATATATTTT. Translation: CASSEARISGNTIYF.

This clone was detected only a few times. This chain connects TRBV27 to TRBJ1-5, with D possibly being TRBD1 (6 bases). The CDR3 is 14 residues long. Germline assignment: CDR1 MNHEY and CDR2 SMNVEV (reference sequence). Trimming took off 5 bases at V and 5 bases at J, with 13 bases between the two ends. The CDR3 loop reads CASSQGTWDQPQHF. CDR3 coding DNA: TGTGCCAGCAGTCAGGGGACATGGGATCAGCCCCAGCATTTT.

This clone has more than one count but fewer than ten. This sequence joins TRBV11-3 and TRBJ2-2; TRBD2 might be the D (5 bases). The CDR3 length is 13 residues. Trimming removed 7 bases from V and 6 bases from J, with 12 bases in between. Germline lookup yields CDR1 SGHNT and CDR2 YENEEA. The CDR3 is CASTGEGAGELFF. The CDR3 bases are TGTGCCAGCACCGGAGAGGGCGCCGGGGAGCTGTTTTTT.

This clone was counted only a few times. The rearrangement links TRBV5-1 to TRBJ1-2; D unclear. Germline loops: CDR1 SGHRS, CDR2 YFSETQ. The CDR3 runs 14 residues. V lost 4 bases to trimming and J lost 2 bases, with 12 bases between them. For the CDR3, the DNA is TGCGCCAGCAGCCCTCGAGTAGCGAACTATGGCTACACCTTC. As protein: CASSPRVANYGYTF.

CDR3 residues: CASSGTGGDEQYF. DNA for the CDR3: TGTGCCAGCAGCGGGACAGGGGGCGACGAGCAGTACTTC. The rearrangement joins TRBV6-1 to TRBJ2-7; 12 nucleotides line up with TRBD1. This CDR3 contains 13 residues. V lost 6 bases, J lost 5 bases, and 2 bases stayed unmatched. The germline gives CDR1 MNHNS, CDR2 SASEGT.

This chain links TRBV5-1 with TRBJ2-3, with TRBD2 matching over 13 bases. Germline trimming cut 3 bases from V and 3 bases from J; bases unmatched to any gene: 10. Germline V gene lookup returns CDR1 SGHRS and CDR2 YFSETQ. The CDR3 spans 18 residues. CDR3 in DNA: TGCGCCAGCAGCTCCCAGACCACTAGCGGGGGGGCGACAGATACGCAGTATTTT. Amino acid sequence: CASSSQTTSGGATDTQYF.

J is TRBJ1-6 and V is TRBV7-2, with D possibly TRBD1 on 6 matching bases. The V gene lost 7 bases and the J gene lost 8 bases, with 12 bases spanning the gap. The germline CDR1 and CDR2 sequences are SGHTA and FQGNSA. The CDR3 spans 13 residues. CDR3 coding DNA: TGTGCCAGCACCGGACAGTTGGATTCACCCCTCCACTTT. Amino acid sequence: CASTGQLDSPLHF.

The chain employs TRBV18 and TRBJ1-5, with D maybe TRBD1 (6 bases). The CDR3 spans 14 residues. CDR1 and CDR2 from the germline V gene are KGHSH and LQKENI. The V end lost 4 bases, the J end lost 4 bases, and 11 bases lay between the germline ends. The CDR3 nucleotides read TGTGCCAGCTCACAACCGGGACAAAATCAGCCCCAGCATTTT. Translating it yields CASSQPGQNQPQHF.

J is TRBJ1-3 and V is TRBV7-9; D possibly corresponds to TRBD1 (5 bases). The CDR3 consists of 17 residues. Germline CDR1 reads SEHNR; CDR2 reads FQNEAQ (reference sequence). V was trimmed by 8 bases and J by 0 bases, leaving 20 bases between them. CDR3 sequence reads: CASHRGGSRISGNTIYF. DNA of the CDR3: TGTGCCAGCCATAGGGGAGGGAGTCGGATCTCTGGAAACACCATATATTTT. Using reference TRBV7-9 and TRBJ1-3 for the parts outside the CDR3, the full variable domain is DTGVSQNPRHKITKRGQNVTFRCDPISEHNRLYWYRQTLGQGPEFLTYFQNEAQLEKSRLLSDRFSAERPKGSFSTLEIQRTEQGDSAMYLCASHRGGSRISGNTIYFGEGSWLTVV.

This chain connects TRBV2 to TRBJ1-2; the D is unclear. Germline CDR1 and CDR2: SNHLY and FYNNEI. The CDR3 runs 11 residues. V was cut by 5 bases and J by 4 bases, with 5 bases left in between. The CDR3 nucleotides are TGTGCCAGCAGTCCTACCTATGGCTACACCTTC. This codes for CASSPTYGYTF.

J is TRBJ2-2 and V is TRBV2; 11 bases are shared with TRBD2. V trimming: 6 bases; J trimming: 8 bases; junction bases outside the gene matches: 2. The V gene's germline CDR1 is SNHLY and CDR2 FYNNEI. This CDR3 is built from 13 residues. The CDR3 DNA sequence: TGTGCCAGCAGACGGACTAGCGGGGGGGAGCTGTTTTTT. This encodes CASRRTSGGELFF.

The sample holds one count of this clone. The V and J genes are TRBV7-9 and TRBJ1-1; D is unclear. This CDR3 comprises 14 residues. The V end lost 6 bases, the J end lost 4 bases, and 15 bases lay between the germline ends. CDR1 is SEHNR, CDR2 FQNEAQ, per germline (reference sequence). The DNA for the CDR3 is TGTGCCAGCAGTATCGGGGTGAGAGGCACTGAAGCTTTCTTT. Translation gives CASSIGVRGTEAFF.

This clone occurred once. The chain employs TRBV7-9 and TRBJ2-2, with D possibly TRBD1 on 6 matching bases. Germline V CDR1 and CDR2: SEHNR, FQNEAQ (reference sequence). The CDR3 has 14 residues. Trimming removed 8 bases at V and 3 bases at J, with 13 bases between. This chain's CDR3 is CASAQAGDTGELFF. CDR3 nucleotide sequence: TGTGCCAGCGCCCAAGCAGGGGACACCGGGGAGCTGTTTTTT.

This chain links TRBV11-3 with TRBJ2-1; D is perhaps TRBD2 (6 bases). Trimming left V 3 bases short and J 4 bases short, with 10 bases between. This CDR3 is 14 amino acids long. Germline CDR1 SGHNT, CDR2 YENEEA. The CDR3, as DNA: TGTGCCAGCAGCTTGTTTAGCGGATACAATGAGCAGTTCTTC. This sequence encodes CASSLFSGYNEQFF.

The chain is built from TRBV7-3 and TRBJ2-1, with 10 bases identical to TRBD2. The CDR3 runs 15 residues. V gave up 2 bases and J gave up 10 bases; unmatched junction bases: 8. CDR1 is SGHTA, CDR2 FQGTGA, per germline. The CDR3 DNA follows: TGTGCCAGCAGCTTATACCTAGCGGGAGTCCACGAGCAGTTCTTC. It codes for CASSLYLAGVHEQFF.

The chain uses TRBV25-1 and TRBJ2-6; possible D gene TRBD1, 5 bases. The V end lost 5 bases, the J end lost 5 bases, and 22 bases lay between the germline ends. The CDR3 consists of 18 residues. Per germline, CDR1 MGHDK and CDR2 SYGVNS. CDR3 coding DNA: TGTGCCAGCAGTCAGCGTGAAGAAGGACAAAGTCGGGCCAACGTCCTGACTTTC. It translates to CASSQREEGQSRANVLTF.

This chain uses TRBV4-2 with TRBJ1-1; 10 bases are shared with TRBD1. Germline CDR1 reads LGHNA; CDR2 reads YNFKEQ. The CDR3 length is 15 residues. Losses at the gene ends were 3 bases for V and 4 bases for J; bases not matched to a gene: 5. CDR3 in amino acids: CASSQVRDRGTEAFF. CDR3 DNA sequence: TGTGCCAGCAGCCAGGTCCGGGACAGGGGCACTGAAGCTTTCTTT.

This clone was seen a few times. The chain recombines TRBV5-4 with TRBJ1-1; D ambiguous. This CDR3 is built from 13 residues. V dropped 4 bases and J dropped 1 base, with 8 bases sitting between them. From germline, CDR1 is SGHNT and CDR2 YYREEE (reference sequence). The CDR3 spells CASSEDWNTEAFF. In DNA form, the CDR3 reads TGTGCCAGCAGCGAAGACTGGAACACTGAAGCTTTCTTT.

CDR3: CASSTGTKYEQYF. CDR3 coding DNA: TGTGCCAGCAGCACCGGGACAAAATACGAGCAGTACTTC. The rearrangement uses TRBV6-5 and TRBJ2-7; D is possibly TRBD1 (6 bases). This CDR3 has 13 amino acids. Deletions cut 6 bases from V and 4 bases from J, with 13 bases between. Germline assignment: CDR1 MNHEY and CDR2 SVGAGI.

CDR3 residues: CASRRTLGQGSGELFF. In DNA form, the CDR3 reads TGTGCCAGCAGGAGAACCCTGGGACAGGGATCCGGGGAGCTGTTTTTT. The chain is built from TRBV14 and TRBJ2-2; 9 nucleotides agree with TRBD1. The ends lost 6 bases at V and 6 bases at J; junction bases unmatched: 11. The CDR3 has 16 residues. Germline values: CDR1 SGHDN, CDR2 FVKESK.

J is TRBJ1-6 and V is TRBV21-1; the table gives TRBD1 as D, unverified against the DNA. TRBV21-1 is deemed a pseudogene. This CDR3 has 16 amino acids. The CDR3 region is CASLRKMDRERSPLHF. In nucleotides, the CDR3 is TGTGCCAGCCTCCGGAAGATGGACAGGGAACGTTCACCCCTCCACTTT.

CDR3 in DNA: TGTGCCTGGAGTGACGGTTACTCTGGAAACACCATATATTTT. This encodes CAWSDGYSGNTIYF. The chain couples TRBV30 to TRBJ1-3; D uncertain. The CDR3 is made up of 14 amino acids. V was shortened by 1 base and J by 0 bases, with 7 bases between the two germline ends. From germline, CDR1 is GTSNPN and CDR2 SVGIG (reference sequence).

This chain links TRBV2 with TRBJ2-3, with 8 nucleotides matching TRBD2. The CDR3 is 15 residues long. CDR1 and CDR2 (germline): SNHLY, FYNNEI. J lost 5 bases, V lost 7 bases, and 11 bases had no gene match. The CDR3 loop reads CASNTGTRRGDTQYF. CDR3 in DNA: TGTGCCAGCAACACCGGGACTAGGCGGGGAGATACGCAGTATTTT. Together with reference TRBV2 and TRBJ2-3, the CDR3 gives the full variable domain: EPEVTQTPSHQVTQMGQEVILRCVPISNHLYFYWYRQILGQKVEFLVSFYNNEISEKSEIFDDQFSVERPDGSNFTLKIRSTKLEDSAMYFCASNTGTRRGDTQYFGPGTRLTVL.

This clone was detected a few times. Written as DNA, the CDR3 is TGTGCCAGCAGCGGACTAGCGGGAGGCACCGGGGAGCTGTTTTTT. This sequence encodes CASSGLAGGTGELFF. V gene TRBV5-6 combines with J gene TRBJ2-2, with 14 bases that match TRBD2. Germline lookup yields CDR1 SGHDT and CDR2 YYEEEE. Unmatched junction bases numbered 0, after V lost 4 bases and J lost 4 bases. The CDR3 runs 15 residues.